This TCR beta chain was identified in a study of control samples from healthy donors and cancer patients. Sequencing was performed with immunoSEQ multiplex PCR; in TCRdb, only in-frame clones are kept and a portion is missing. This table holds approximately 170,000 clones, roughly nine tenths found once. The V and J ends lost 4 bases and 1 base respectively, with 8 bases between them. Germline CDR1 ENHRY, CDR2 SYGVKD. The CDR3 spans 14 residues. The material sequenced was blood. This TCR was sampled from a woman in her twenties or thirties in good health. The rearrangement uses TRBV10-3 and TRBJ2-1, with D possibly TRBD1 on 5 matching bases. The CDR3 reads CAISGKGSYNEQFF. For the CDR3, the DNA is TGTGCCATCAGTGGAAAGGGGTCCTACAATGAGCAGTTCTTC.